The 12 T cell receptor beta chains presented below share a single source sample, sequenced in a study of blood T cell repertoires in COVID-19 (TCRdb year 2020). The method was the immunoSEQ multiplex PCR assay. In its TCRdb copy, this immuneACCESS table keeps in-frame sequences only and misses some clones. Where compared with another copy, unresolved V genes explain less than half of these, and the others have no known cause. For this sample there are 98,000 or so clones; roughly 82% appear just once. The ten largest clones take up about 4.8% of the sample. The sample comprised peripheral blood. These receptors were obtained from a man aged 55 to 69 with acute or convalescent COVID-19.

The chain is built from TRBV10-1 and TRBJ1-6, with 7 nucleotides matching TRBD1. The CDR3 consists of 16 residues. CDR1 and CDR2 (germline): WNHNN, SYGVQD (reference sequence). V dropped 3 bases and J dropped 5; count of bases not matched to a gene: 7. In DNA, the CDR3 is TGCGCCAGCAGTGACCGAGGGGGCGGTCATAATTCACCCCTCCACTTT. Amino acid sequence: CASSDRGGGHNSPLHF.

This chain uses TRBV2 with TRBJ2-2; TRBD1 might be the D (5 bases). Germline assignment: CDR1 SNHLY and CDR2 FYNNEI. The CDR3 covers 15 residues. The ends were cut back, 0 bases at V and 4 bases at J, with 9 bases in the middle. The CDR3 sequence is CASSEARQGTGELFF. In DNA, the CDR3 is TGTGCCAGCAGTGAAGCCCGCCAGGGCACCGGGGAGCTGTTTTTT.

The chain recombines TRBV7-2 with TRBJ1-6; TRBD1 agrees at 10 bases. Looked up from germline, CDR1 is SGHTA and CDR2 is FQGNSA. V dropped 5 bases and J dropped 8; count of bases not matched to a gene: 3. CDR3 length: 14 residues. This CDR3 is CASSRDRGHSPLHF. In DNA, the CDR3 is TGTGCCAGCAGCCGCGACAGGGGGCATTCACCCCTCCACTTT.

DNA for the CDR3: TGTGCCAGCAGTGCAAGACTAGCGCTTAACACCGGGGAGCTGTTTTTT. It specifies CASSARLALNTGELFF. This sequence joins TRBV6-2 or TRBV6-3 and TRBJ2-2, with 8 bases aligning to TRBD2. This CDR3 spans 16 amino acids. The ends lost 5 bases at V and 2 bases at J; junction bases unmatched: 7. The germline V gene has CDR1 MNHEY and CDR2 SVGEGT.

The chain carries TRBV10-2 and TRBJ1-3, with D maybe TRBD1 (6 bases). This CDR3 has 16 amino acids. V was shortened by 7 bases and J by 0 bases, with 16 bases between the two germline ends. The germline CDR1 and CDR2 sequences are WSHSY and SAAADI. CDR3 DNA: TGCGCCAGCACCCAGGGGCCACCTTACTCTGGAAACACCATATATTTT. Its protein is CASTQGPPYSGNTIYF.

The rearrangement links TRBV5-1 to TRBJ1-2, with D unresolved. The CDR3 is 13 amino acids. The V gene lost 4 bases and the J gene lost 2 bases, with 9 bases spanning the gap. Germline V gene lookup returns CDR1 SGHRS and CDR2 YFSETQ. CDR3 DNA sequence: TGCGCCAGCAGCCTGGTAGCGAACTATGGCTACACCTTC. Translation: CASSLVANYGYTF.

The genes are TRBV5-1 and TRBJ1-4; maybe TRBD1 (6 bases). Germline assignment: CDR1 SGHRS and CDR2 YFSETQ. There are 14 residues in the CDR3. V was clipped by 4 bases and J by 4 bases, with 11 bases between them. CDR3 DNA: TGCGCCAGCAGCCGGGACACCAATAATGAAAAACTGTTTTTT. Amino acids: CASSRDTNNEKLFF.

V gene TRBV20-1 combines with J gene TRBJ2-7, with a possible D match to TRBD2 (5 bases). The V gene lost 3 bases and the J gene lost 0 bases, with 12 bases spanning the gap. The CDR3 extends over 14 amino acids. Germline CDR1 reads DFQATT; CDR2 reads SNEGSKA (reference sequence). CDR3 sequence reads: CSASSWRNSYEQYF. CDR3 nucleotides: TGCAGTGCTAGTTCCTGGAGGAACTCCTACGAGCAGTACTTC.

The V and J genes are TRBV7-2 and TRBJ2-2; 9 bases are a match to TRBD2. The CDR3 has 15 residues. Germline CDR1 SGHTA, CDR2 FQGNSA. The V segment lost 1 base and the J segment 6 bases; nucleotides outside the gene matches: 3. CDR3 coding DNA: TGTGCCAGCAGCTTAGGAGGGACTAGCCCCGGGGAGCTGTTTTTT. Amino acid sequence: CASSLGGTSPGELFF.

This chain uses TRBV11-1 with TRBJ2-1; 12 bases are shared with TRBD1. With V trimmed by 6 bases and J by 7 bases, 10 bases remained unmatched. Per germline, CDR1 SGHAT and CDR2 FQDESV (reference sequence). CDR3 length: 16 amino acids. The CDR3 bases are TGTGCCAGCAGGCGCACCGGGACAGGGGGCTCGAATGAGCAGTTCTTC. This codes for CASRRTGTGGSNEQFF.

V is TRBV14 and J is TRBJ1-2, with D unclear. This CDR3 contains 13 residues. V lost 0 bases to trimming and J lost 8 bases, with 10 bases between them. The V gene's germline CDR1 is SGHDN and CDR2 FVKESK. The CDR3 region is CASSQEYPGGYTF. DNA of the CDR3: TGTGCCAGCAGCCAAGAGTACCCGGGAGGCTACACCTTC.

This clone was detected only once. The chain links TRBV30 to TRBJ1-4, with D uncertain. The V and J ends lost 0 bases and 7 bases respectively, with 15 bases between them. Germline V gene lookup returns CDR1 GTSNPN and CDR2 SVGIG (reference sequence). This CDR3 has 15 residues. CDR3 sequence: CAWSVLGQTTEKLFF. CDR3 in DNA: TGTGCCTGGAGTGTACTTGGGCAGACAACTGAAAAACTGTTTTTT.